The 21 T cell receptor beta chains reported below all come from one sample, sequenced in a study of regulatory T cells in long-lasting Graves disease. Time point indicated: newly diagnosed GD, antithyroid drugs for less than 3 months. Construction of the TCR library relied on RNA isolated from PBMCs. Arm-PCR of CDR3 regions with iRepertoire HTBI primers generated TCR beta libraries. Using its own MiXCR run on the multiplex PCR reads, TCRdb lists one record per CDR3 protein. The sample lists 350,000 to 500,000 distinct CDR3 sequences; 12% to 15% were seen once. These sequences were also reported in another study, on T cells in Graves' hyperthyroidism and ophthalmopathy.

The material was peripheral blood mononuclear cells (PBMCs), obtained at new diagnosis, from a patient treated with antithyroid drugs. Every receptor here comes from a woman aged 50 to 65 with Graves disease.

The chain is built from TRBV9 and TRBJ2-7; the match to TRBD2 covers 10 bases. The CDR3 runs 17 residues. CDR1 and CDR2 from the germline V gene are SGDLS and YYNGEE. V dropped 4 bases and J dropped 0; count of bases not matched to a gene: 10. The CDR3 here is CASSPWYGLAASYEQYF. Written as DNA, the CDR3 is TGTGCCAGCAGCCCATGGTATGGACTAGCGGCCTCCTACGAGCAGTACTTC.

This clonotype was counted a few times. The J gene is TRBJ1-1, the V gene TRBV6-9; TRBD1 aligns across 8 bases. The CDR3 covers 16 residues. V lost 2 bases, J lost 4 bases, and 9 bases stayed unmatched. Germline V lookup: CDR1 MNHGY, CDR2 SVAAGI. CDR3 coding DNA: TGTGCCAGCAGTTATCCCCAAGGACAGGGCGGCACTGAAGCTTTCTTT. Amino acid sequence: CASSYPQGQGGTEAFF.

This clonotype was detected a few times. The genes are TRBV5-1 and TRBJ2-1; 12 bases fit TRBD2. With 4 bases clipped from V and 7 bases from J, the junction kept 6 bases outside the gene matches. In germline, CDR1 is SGHRS, CDR2 YFSETQ. The CDR3 is 15 residues long. The CDR3 reads CASSPLAGGRNEQFF. The CDR3 region has the DNA TGCGCCAGCAGCCCCCTAGCGGGAGGGAGGAATGAGCAGTTCTTC. The variable domain in full, with the rest retrieved from reference TRBV5-1 and TRBJ2-1, is KAGVTQTPRYLIKTRGQQVTLSCSPISGHRSVSWYQQTPGQGLQFLFEYFSETQRNKGNFPGRFSGRQFSNSRSEMNVSTLELGDSALYLCASSPLAGGRNEQFFGPGTRLTVL.

This clonotype appeared a few times. The rearrangement joins TRBV6-1 to TRBJ2-5; D uncertain. V was shortened by 7 bases and J by 0 bases, with 6 bases between the two germline ends. CDR1 is MNHNS, CDR2 SASEGT, per germline. CDR3 length: 12 residues. The CDR3 region has the DNA TGTGCCAGCAATTCCCACCAAGAGACCCAGTACTTC. This gives the protein CASNSHQETQYF.

The sample holds one count of this clonotype. This may be a read error, as it is one base from a much larger clone. The chain uses TRBV12-3 or TRBV12-4 and TRBJ2-3; D is unresolved. The DNA matches TRBJ2-7 better at its end, which makes the J call doubtful. The CDR3 contains 14 residues. CDR3 protein: CANSLDGHSYEQYF. The CDR3 DNA reads as TGTGCCAACAGTTTAGATGGCCACTCTTACGAGCAGTACTTC.

This clonotype has ten or more counts. The chain is built from TRBV27 and TRBJ2-7; D is uncertain. There are 14 residues in the CDR3. The V gene lost 3 bases and the J gene lost 0 bases, with 9 bases spanning the gap. Germline CDR1 reads MNHEY; CDR2 reads SMNVEV (reference sequence). CDR3 region: CASSFSGNSYEQYF. The CDR3 nucleotides are TGTGCCAGCAGTTTTTCAGGAAACTCCTACGAGCAGTACTTC.

This clonotype was seen repeatedly, ten times or more. This chain joins TRBV5-1 and TRBJ2-1; 8 nucleotides match TRBD1. CDR3 size: 15 residues. Unmatched junction bases numbered 9, after V lost 2 bases and J lost 8 bases. The germline gives CDR1 SGHRS, CDR2 YFSETQ. In DNA, the CDR3 is TGCGCCAGCAGCTTTAGGCAGGGGGCGATAGATGAGCAGTTCTTC. As protein: CASSFRQGAIDEQFF.

In its sample, this clonotype was seen many times. The rearrangement uses TRBV29-1 and TRBJ1-2, with D possibly TRBD1 on 5 matching bases. Germline CDR1 SQVTM, CDR2 ANQGSEA. V was pared by 3 bases and J by 2 bases, with 7 bases between. The CDR3 totals 12 residues. The CDR3 sequence is CSVDRANYGYTF. As DNA, the CDR3 is TGCAGCGTTGACAGGGCAAACTATGGCTACACCTTC.

In this sample, this clonotype turned up many times. This chain uses TRBV7-9 with TRBJ2-1; 9 positions match TRBD1. The germline CDR1 and CDR2 sequences are SEHNR and FQNEAQ (reference sequence). The CDR3 length is 16 residues. V was pared by 5 bases and J by 3 bases, with 8 bases of the junction left unmatched. CDR3 amino acids: CASSPPGQGGYNEQFF. In nucleotides, the CDR3 is TGTGCCAGCAGCCCCCCGGGACAGGGAGGCTACAATGAGCAGTTCTTC. The variable domain in full, with the rest retrieved from reference TRBV7-9 and TRBJ2-1, is DTGVSQNPRHKITKRGQNVTFRCDPISEHNRLYWYRQTLGQGPEFLTYFQNEAQLEKSRLLSDRFSAERPKGSFSTLEIQRTEQGDSAMYLCASSPPGQGGYNEQFFGPGTRLTVL.

This clonotype was seen many times. The chain has TRBV30 and TRBJ2-2; the D is unclear. V lost 0 bases to trimming and J lost 3 bases, with 5 bases between them. The CDR3 length is 13 residues. Germline lookup yields CDR1 GTSNPN and CDR2 SVGIG (reference sequence). This CDR3 is CAWSVSDTGELFF. The CDR3 region has the DNA TGTGCCTGGAGTGTCTCGGACACCGGGGAGCTGTTTTTT.

This clonotype was found many times. The J gene is TRBJ2-2, the V gene TRBV7-2; the D gene is possibly TRBD1 (6 bases). V gave up 5 bases and J gave up 2 bases, with 12 bases separating them. Germline CDR1 SGHTA, CDR2 FQGNSA. This CDR3 has 15 amino acids. CDR3 protein: CASSPWTANTGELFF. In nucleotides, the CDR3 is TGTGCCAGCAGCCCCTGGACAGCCAACACCGGGGAGCTGTTTTTT.

This clonotype was found a few times. The chain recombines TRBV13 with TRBJ2-1; 8 bases match TRBD1. This CDR3 contains 15 residues. After removal of 5 bases from V and 3 bases from J, the junction contained 6 bases not matched to a gene. Germline V gene sequence: CDR1 PRHDT, CDR2 FYEKMQ (reference sequence). CDR3 loop: CASSPGQDNYNEQFF. The CDR3, as DNA: TGTGCCAGCAGCCCGGGACAGGATAACTACAATGAGCAGTTCTTC.

This clonotype was recorded many times. This chain joins TRBV9 and TRBJ1-1; 8 nucleotides align to TRBD1. The J segment lost 1 base and the V segment lost 3 bases, leaving 8 bases of the junction unmatched. Germline CDR1 SGDLS, CDR2 YYNGEE. This CDR3 comprises 16 residues. CDR3 amino acids: CASSAQGGTGNTEAFF. For the CDR3, the DNA is TGTGCCAGCAGCGCACAAGGGGGGACAGGGAACACTGAAGCTTTCTTT. The complete variable domain, with remaining parts taken from reference TRBV9 and TRBJ1-1, reads DSGVTQTPKHLITATGQRVTLRCSPRSGDLSVYWYQQSLDQGLQFLIQYYNGEERAKGNILERFSAQQFPDLHSELNLSSLELGDSALYFCASSAQGGTGNTEAFFGQGTRLTVV.

This chain links TRBV20-1 with TRBJ2-2; 8 bases match TRBD1. V was clipped by 0 bases and J by 3 bases; unmatched bases: 6. Germline CDR1 is DFQATT and CDR2 is SNEGSKA (reference sequence). This CDR3 is built from 16 residues. CDR3 nucleotides: TGCAGTGCTAGAGATACGGACAGGGAGGACACCGGGGAGCTGTTTTTT. Its protein product is CSARDTDREDTGELFF.

In its sample, this clonotype was seen a few times. V and J are TRBV12-3 or TRBV12-4 and TRBJ2-2; tentatively, D is TRBD1 (6 bases). The CDR3 sequence is 14 residues long. Trimming shortened V by 6 bases and J by 4 bases, and 12 bases separated the two germline ends. The CDR3, as DNA: TGTGCCAGCAGGAATCAGGGGCGCACCGGGGAGCTGTTTTTT. Translating it yields CASRNQGRTGELFF.

About this clonotype: This sequence may be a read error, since a much larger clone differs from it by one base. The chain links TRBV5-1 to TRBJ2-1, with D possibly TRBD1 on 6 matching bases. This CDR3 spans 14 amino acids. CDR1 SGHRS and CDR2 YFSETQ come from the germline V gene. The DNA for the CDR3 is TGTGCCAGCAGCGTAACAGGGCTGGGGTACGAGCAGTTCTTC. Its protein product is CASSVTGLGYEQFF. Drawing the rest from reference TRBV5-1 and TRBJ2-1, the complete variable domain is KAGVTQTPRYLIKTRGQQVTLSCSPISGHRSVSWYQQTPGQGLQFLFEYFSETQRNKGNFPGRFSGRQFSNSRSEMNVSTLELGDSALYLCASSVTGLGYEQFFGPGTRLTVL.

Ten or more counts support this clonotype. The chain has TRBV10-1 and TRBJ2-3; TRBD2 matches at 7 bases. This CDR3 is 15 amino acids long. CDR1 and CDR2 (germline): WNHNN, SYGVQD (reference sequence). V lost 2 bases to trimming and J lost 2 bases; unmatched junction nucleotides: 4. The CDR3 nucleotides are TGCGCCAGCAGTGAGGAAGCGGGATTCACAGATACGCAGTATTTT. Its translation: CASSEEAGFTDTQYF.

This clonotype was seen many times. J is TRBJ2-1 and V is TRBV5-1; 12 bases agree with TRBD2. V shed 3 bases, J shed 1 base, and the junction held 14 bases outside the gene matches. The CDR3 extends over 20 amino acids. Per germline, CDR1 SGHRS and CDR2 YFSETQ. In nucleotides, the CDR3 is TGCGCCAGCAGCTGGCCACTAGCGGGAGGCCTTGTGAAATCCTACAATGAGCAGTTCTTC. It codes for CASSWPLAGGLVKSYNEQFF. Complete variable domain (other parts from reference TRBV5-1 and TRBJ2-1): KAGVTQTPRYLIKTRGQQVTLSCSPISGHRSVSWYQQTPGQGLQFLFEYFSETQRNKGNFPGRFSGRQFSNSRSEMNVSTLELGDSALYLCASSWPLAGGLVKSYNEQFFGPGTRLTVL.

Only a few counts were recorded for this clonotype. The chain is built from TRBV5-1 and TRBJ2-1, with TRBD2 identical over 7 bases. From germline, CDR1 is SGHRS and CDR2 YFSETQ. V shed 4 bases, J shed 5 bases, and the junction held 3 bases outside the gene matches. The CDR3 length is 13 residues. This CDR3 is CASSSLADNEQFF. CDR3 nucleotides: TGCGCCAGCAGCAGTCTAGCGGACAATGAGCAGTTCTTC.

This clonotype was seen at least ten times. The gene calls are TRBV28 and TRBJ2-7; no clear D gene. The CDR3 sequence is 12 residues long. The germline CDR1 and CDR2 sequences are MDHEN and SYDVKM. The germline V and J ends were trimmed by 6 bases and 2 bases, with 8 bases remaining between them. The CDR3 coding sequence is TGTGCCAGCAGCCCGGACCCCTACGAGCAGTACTTC. Encoded protein: CASSPDPYEQYF.

The chain's CDR3 is CAIQSGSSYEQYF. The DNA for the CDR3 is TGTGCCATCCAGAGCGGGAGCTCCTACGAGCAGTACTTC. The V call is TRBV6-1, the J call TRBJ2-7; 8 bases map to TRBD2. V shed 10 bases and J 0 bases; nucleotides not matched to a gene: 5. This CDR3 is built from 13 residues. Germline CDR1 MNHNS, CDR2 SASEGT.